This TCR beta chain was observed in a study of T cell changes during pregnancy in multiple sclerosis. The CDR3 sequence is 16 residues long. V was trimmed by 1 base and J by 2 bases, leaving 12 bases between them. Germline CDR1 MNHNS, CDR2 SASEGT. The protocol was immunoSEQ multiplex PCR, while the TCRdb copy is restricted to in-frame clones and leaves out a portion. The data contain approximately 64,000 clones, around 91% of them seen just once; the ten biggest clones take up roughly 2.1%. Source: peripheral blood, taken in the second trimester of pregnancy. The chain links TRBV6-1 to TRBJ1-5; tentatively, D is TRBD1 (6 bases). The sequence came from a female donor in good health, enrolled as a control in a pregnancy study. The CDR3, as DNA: TGTGCCAGCAGTGAAGGGGCTGGGGGCGGCAATCAGCCCCAGCATTTT. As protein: CASSEGAGGGNQPQHF.